The 5 T cell receptor beta chains below were found in one sample sequenced in a study of shared clonotypes between healthy human individuals. Here immunoSEQ multiplex PCR was the method, and the copy in TCRdb shows in-frame clones only, minus some. The sample lists over 800,000 clones; about 92% were seen once. In the naive CD8 group, cells lacked CD45RO and were positively selected for CCR7, so terminally differentiated effector memory CD45RA+ cells were left out. Sequencing used naive CD8+ T cells sorted from blood. These receptors originate from a man aged 25 to 45 in good health.

The V and J genes are TRBV10-1 and TRBJ2-1; possible D gene TRBD2, 6 bases. The germline CDR1 and CDR2 sequences are WNHNN and SYGVQD (reference sequence). V was cut by 8 bases and J by 4 bases, with 12 bases left in between. CDR3 length equals 13 residues. The CDR3 DNA reads as TGCGCCAGCGTTGGAGGGTTTTACAATGAGCAGTTCTTC. It encodes CASVGGFYNEQFF.

The CDR3 spells CASSYPGPQHF. In nucleotides, the CDR3 is TGTGCCAGCAGCTACCCCGGGCCCCAGCATTTT. The chain has TRBV28 and TRBJ1-5; D is undetermined. Germline lookup yields CDR1 MDHEN and CDR2 SYDVKM. The CDR3 runs 11 residues. V shed 6 bases and J shed 9 bases, with 9 bases lying between them.

V and J are TRBV7-9 and TRBJ2-3; 10 nucleotides agree with TRBD2. This CDR3 has 15 amino acids. With 5 bases clipped from V and 10 bases from J, the junction kept 12 bases outside the gene matches. The germline CDR1 and CDR2 sequences are SEHNR and FQNEAQ (reference sequence). CDR3 nucleotides: TGTGCCAGCAGCCTTCCGGGGCTAGCGGGAGTTGCGCAGTATTTT. Residues: CASSLPGLAGVAQYF.

The gene calls are TRBV27 and TRBJ2-7; 11 positions agree with TRBD2. Germline V gives CDR1 MNHEY, CDR2 SMNVEV (reference sequence). The CDR3 sequence is 16 residues long. The trim removed 0 bases at V and 5 bases at J, leaving 6 bases unmatched. The CDR3 sequence: CASSLSITSGSDEQYF. CDR3 nucleotide sequence: TGTGCCAGCAGTTTATCGATCACTAGCGGGAGTGACGAGCAGTACTTC.

This chain connects TRBV15 to TRBJ2-7; 10 nucleotides agree with TRBD1. The CDR3 runs to 16 residues. Trimming took 4 bases from V and 3 from J; bases not matched to a gene: 9. CDR1 and CDR2 (germline): LNHNV, YYDKDF (reference sequence). The CDR3: CATSTWTGGIHYEQYF. The CDR3 DNA is TGTGCCACCAGCACCTGGACAGGGGGGATCCACTACGAGCAGTACTTC. The full variable domain, with the rest looked up from reference TRBV15 and TRBJ2-7, is DAMVIQNPRYQVTQFGKPVTLSCSQTLNHNVMYWYQQKSSQAPKLLFHYYDKDFNNEADTPDNFQSRRPNTSFCFLDIRSPGLGDTAMYLCATSTWTGGIHYEQYFGPGTRLTVT.